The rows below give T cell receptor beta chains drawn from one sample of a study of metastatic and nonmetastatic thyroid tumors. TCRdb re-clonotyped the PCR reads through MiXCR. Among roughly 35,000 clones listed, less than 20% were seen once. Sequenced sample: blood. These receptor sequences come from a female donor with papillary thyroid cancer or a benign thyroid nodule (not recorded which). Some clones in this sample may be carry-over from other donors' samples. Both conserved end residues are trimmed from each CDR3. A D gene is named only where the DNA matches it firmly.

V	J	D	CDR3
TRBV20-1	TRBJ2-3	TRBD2	SARAWRENADTQY
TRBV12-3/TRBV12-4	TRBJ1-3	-	ASSYQEGNTIY
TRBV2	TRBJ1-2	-	ASSFSDHYGYT
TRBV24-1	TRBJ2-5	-	ATSDPLSPGGETQY
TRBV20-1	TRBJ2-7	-	SVTKQRVAYEQY
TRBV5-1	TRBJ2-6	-	ASRPVSGANVLT
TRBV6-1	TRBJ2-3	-	ASSDDGAGADTQY
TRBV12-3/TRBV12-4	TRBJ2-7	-	ASSFSLGFYEQY
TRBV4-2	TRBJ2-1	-	ASSQGTSLGYEQF
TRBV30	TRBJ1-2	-	AWKGGGYT
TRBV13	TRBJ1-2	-	PSRCHPDGYT
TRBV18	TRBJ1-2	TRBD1	ASSPTGGWGYT
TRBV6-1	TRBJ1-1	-	ASSAITRNTEAF
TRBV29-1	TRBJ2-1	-	SVVRDSNEQF
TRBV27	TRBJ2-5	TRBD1	ASRGWGQGETQY
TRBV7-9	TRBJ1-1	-	ASSFQGVNTEAF
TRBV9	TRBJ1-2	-	ASSVVGGDYGYT
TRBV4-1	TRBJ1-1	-	ASSQVVDAEAF
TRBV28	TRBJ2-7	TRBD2	ASRSGTITYEQY
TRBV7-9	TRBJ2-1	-	ASSSPPTQAQYNEQF
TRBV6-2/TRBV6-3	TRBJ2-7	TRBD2	ASSYSSASGAEIPI
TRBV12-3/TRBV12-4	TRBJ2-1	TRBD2	ASSLLAGVDEQF
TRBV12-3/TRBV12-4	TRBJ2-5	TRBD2	ASGTSGSPQETQY
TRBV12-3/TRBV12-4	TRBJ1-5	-	ASSSGVASNQPQH
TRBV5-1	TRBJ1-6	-	ASRPFSGNSPLH
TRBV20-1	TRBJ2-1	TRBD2	SAFLAGWPDEQF
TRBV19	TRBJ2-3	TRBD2	ASSTGLAGGVTDTQY
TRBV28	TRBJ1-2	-	ASSPRNLRLYGYT
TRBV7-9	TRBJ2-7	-	ASSIRPYEQY
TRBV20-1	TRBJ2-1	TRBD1	IAPSVTGEVNEQF
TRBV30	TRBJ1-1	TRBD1	AGDRDQNTEAF
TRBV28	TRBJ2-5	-	ASRPLLGGATQY
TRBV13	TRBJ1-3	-	ASRWRERGSGNTIY